What follows are 19 T cell receptor beta chains derived from one specimen sequenced in a study of cytomegalovirus exposure and HLA in healthy donors. Both 60 Vbeta primers and 13 Jbeta primers went into the PCR. The assay was immunoSEQ multiplex PCR, and TCRdb's table has in-frame clones only and misses some. The table has 150,000 to 200,000 clones, about four fifths seen once. What was sequenced was PBMCs. The receptors stem from a woman under 40 in good health and CMV-seropositive.

V usage is TRBV7-9 and J usage is TRBJ1-1; no clear D. Germline values: CDR1 SEHNR, CDR2 FQNEAQ (reference sequence). V lost 1 base and J lost 0, with 9 bases in between. CDR3 length: 15 residues. CDR3 nucleotides: TGTGCCAGCAGCTTAGTCGTTGGAGTGAACACTGAAGCTTTCTTT. Translation gives CASSLVVGVNTEAFF.

The V and J genes are TRBV2 and TRBJ1-2, with 8 bases that match TRBD1. The CDR3 spans 14 residues. CDR1 and CDR2 (germline): SNHLY, FYNNEI. V lost 5 bases and J lost 4; bases outside the gene matches: 6. CDR3 DNA sequence: TGTGCCAGCAGTTCGGACAGGGTGAGCTATGGCTACACCTTC. Protein: CASSSDRVSYGYTF.

The CDR3 region is CASSFGETQYF. The CDR3 DNA follows: TGTGCCAGCAGCTTCGGAGAGACCCAGTACTTC. The J gene is TRBJ2-5, the V gene TRBV7-2; D unclear. The germline V gene has CDR1 SGHTA and CDR2 FQGNSA. CDR3 length: 11 amino acids. The V gene lost 3 bases and the J gene lost 4 bases, with 3 bases spanning the gap.

The chain uses TRBV5-1 and TRBJ1-4; TRBD1 agrees at 7 bases. This CDR3 spans 14 amino acids. V was clipped by 4 bases and J by 6 bases; unmatched bases: 6. Germline V gene data show CDR1 as SGHRS and CDR2 as YFSETQ. For the CDR3, the DNA is TGCGCCAGCAGCCCGGGACAGTGGGATGAAAAACTGTTTTTT. This codes for CASSPGQWDEKLFF.

CDR3 coding DNA: TGTGCCAGCAGCCAATCGAGGGCGTCGAAGGCTGCCGGGGAGCTGTTTTTT. Amino acid sequence: CASSQSRASKAAGELFF. This chain joins TRBV11-3 and TRBJ2-2, with TRBD2 as a possible D gene (5 bases). The CDR3 has 17 amino acids. Germline V gives CDR1 SGHNT, CDR2 YENEEA. Trimming took 5 bases from V and 6 from J, leaving 22 bases between them.

The chain links TRBV5-1 to TRBJ2-5; D remains ambiguous. The J call may be mistaken, given a closer DNA end match to TRBJ2-7. The CDR3 loop spans 11 amino acids. Germline V gene data show CDR1 as SGHRS and CDR2 as YFSETQ. This chain's CDR3 is CASSSYYEQYF. In DNA, the CDR3 is TGCGCCAGCAGCTCCTACTACGAGCAGTACTTC.

The rearrangement uses TRBV6-1 and TRBJ2-1; the match to TRBD2 covers 9 bases. The CDR3 has 14 amino acids. V trimming: 6 bases; J trimming: 5 bases; junction bases outside the gene matches: 5. Per germline, CDR1 MNHNS and CDR2 SASEGT. DNA for the CDR3: TGTGCCAGCAGCAGCGGGGGGCCGCACAATGAGCAGTTCTTC. Its protein product is CASSSGGPHNEQFF.

The chain employs TRBV4-1 and TRBJ1-2; D not certain. Per germline, CDR1 MGHRA and CDR2 YSYEKL. The CDR3 contains 12 residues. V shed 3 bases and J shed 7 bases, with 9 bases lying between them. This CDR3 is CASSQGVFGYTF. The CDR3 DNA reads as TGCGCCAGCAGCCAGGGAGTATTTGGCTACACCTTC.

This chain joins TRBV25-1 and TRBJ1-2; D uncertain. Trimming pared 7 bases from V and 4 bases from J, leaving 10 bases between. This CDR3 region has 12 residues. CDR1 MGHDK and CDR2 SYGVNS come from the germline V gene. The CDR3 is CASIGSGYGYTF. The CDR3 nucleotides are TGTGCCAGCATCGGTTCAGGCTATGGCTACACCTTC.

V and J are TRBV2 and TRBJ1-5; D unresolved. V lost 2 bases and J lost 5, with 4 bases in between. The V gene's germline CDR1 is SNHLY and CDR2 FYNNEI. The CDR3 runs 12 residues. The CDR3 region is CASSEPDQPQHF. The CDR3 region has the DNA TGTGCCAGCAGTGAACCAGATCAGCCCCAGCATTTT.

The chain is built from TRBV2 and TRBJ2-4, with D tentatively TRBD1 (5 bases). CDR1 SNHLY and CDR2 FYNNEI come from the germline V gene. V was trimmed by 4 bases and J by 11 bases, leaving 21 bases between them. This CDR3 has 15 amino acids. CDR3 amino acids: CASSARSGWKHFQYF. The CDR3 nucleotides read TGTGCCAGCAGTGCAAGGTCAGGGTGGAAACATTTTCAGTACTTC.

This clone came up a few times. The chain couples TRBV5-1 to TRBJ2-5; D may be TRBD2 (7 bases). The germline gives CDR1 SGHRS, CDR2 YFSETQ. The CDR3 consists of 15 residues. Deletions cut 1 base from V and 4 bases from J, with 14 bases between. The DNA for the CDR3 is TGCGCCAGCAGCTTGAGGGGGGGTTATCTAGAGACCCAGTACTTC. It encodes CASSLRGGYLETQYF.

This clone appeared a few times. The chain recombines TRBV7-9 with TRBJ2-7; 7 bases fit TRBD1. Per germline, CDR1 SEHNR and CDR2 FQNEAQ (reference sequence). V dropped 6 bases and J dropped 8; count of bases not matched to a gene: 13. This CDR3 has 14 amino acids. The CDR3 DNA reads as TGTGCCAGCAGGGGGGCTGGACAGGACCCAAAGCAGTACTTC. It codes for CASRGAGQDPKQYF.

This chain joins TRBV19 and TRBJ1-3; maybe TRBD1 (5 bases). V shed 7 bases and J shed 0 bases, with 16 bases lying between them. The length of the CDR3 is 16 residues. Germline values: CDR1 LNHDA, CDR2 SQIVND (reference sequence). In nucleotides, the CDR3 is TGTGCCAGTAACGCGCGGGGCCAGAGCTCTGGAAACACCATATATTTT. Protein product: CASNARGQSSGNTIYF.

The rearrangement links TRBV2 to TRBJ2-7; TRBD1 aligns across 11 bases. V dropped 6 bases and J dropped 4; count of bases not matched to a gene: 8. The germline CDR1 and CDR2 sequences are SNHLY and FYNNEI. The CDR3 loop spans 15 amino acids. CDR3 region: CASRKGQGALYEQYF. The CDR3 coding sequence is TGTGCCAGCAGAAAAGGACAGGGGGCGTTGTACGAGCAGTACTTC.

This clone was observed a single time. The V gene is TRBV7-9, the J gene TRBJ1-5, with D unresolved. V was cut by 5 bases and J by 6 bases, with 17 bases left in between. There are 15 residues in the CDR3. CDR1 is SEHNR and CDR2 is FQNEAQ in the germline V gene (reference sequence). The CDR3 DNA sequence: TGTGCCAGCAGCCCGACATCCCCTACTGGTCAGCCCCAGCATTTT. Translating gives CASSPTSPTGQPQHF.

The V and J genes are TRBV10-1 and TRBJ2-1; D may be TRBD1 (6 bases). Germline V gives CDR1 WNHNN, CDR2 SYGVQD (reference sequence). V was trimmed by 6 bases and J by 9 bases, leaving 21 bases between them. There are 15 residues in the CDR3. The CDR3 coding sequence is TGCGCCAGCAGCCTTCAACAGGGCGATCGGGGTGAGCAGTTCTTC. This sequence encodes CASSLQQGDRGEQFF.

This clone was counted between two and nine times. The chain couples TRBV7-3 to TRBJ2-1, with D perhaps TRBD2 (6 bases). This CDR3 has 12 amino acids. V was shortened by 5 bases and J by 7 bases, with 9 bases between the two germline ends. Germline V gene lookup returns CDR1 SGHTA and CDR2 FQGTGA. CDR3 amino acids: CASSHGGNEQFF. CDR3 DNA sequence: TGTGCCAGCAGCCACGGGGGAAATGAGCAGTTCTTC.

The chain joins TRBV2 to TRBJ1-2; no clear D gene. Trimming left V 7 bases short and J 2 bases short, with 11 bases between. The CDR3 totals 13 residues. Germline lookup yields CDR1 SNHLY and CDR2 FYNNEI. CDR3 nucleotide sequence: TGTGCCAGCATGGTCCGCGTAAACTATGGCTACACCTTC. Translating gives CASMVRVNYGYTF.